This TCR beta chain was sequenced for a study of blood T cell repertoires in COVID-19. About the research overall: Sites across the United States, Italy and Spain contributed samples from acute and convalescent COVID-19. Sample material is recorded as cDNA or gDNA derived from T cells, B-cell-depleted T cells, or PBMCs.

The table lists this clone with a count of one. In the original processing: Cell counts per sample came from amplifying reference gene primers. Data came from immunoSEQ multiplex PCR; TCRdb stores just in-frame clones and leaves some out. The V and J calls and the clone size are those of that table, but D and trimming were determined from the DNA. The profile shows about 200,000 clones, 90% to 95% of them singletons. Those enrolled in Seattle joined during active infection and were followed longitudinally afterward. The CDR3 sequence is 13 residues long. Germline V gives CDR1 KGHSH, CDR2 LQKENI. Trimming removed 4 bases at V and 8 bases at J, with 14 bases between.

The V call is TRBV18, the J call TRBJ1-2; D perhaps matches TRBD1 (6 bases). This TCR came from a man between 60 and 75 years old with COVID-19, enrolled during active disease. Sequencing input: peripheral blood. The CDR3, as DNA: TGTGCCAGCTCACAAGGACAGATTAGCGGCTACACCTTC. Protein sequence: CASSQGQISGYTF.